These 18 T cell receptor beta chains originate from one sample sequenced in a study of T cells after yellow fever vaccination. TCRdb reanalysed the 5' RACE reads using MiXCR and keeps one entry per CDR3 protein. The data contain 450,000 to 550,000 distinct CDR3 sequences, roughly 21% of them seen just once; the ten biggest clones take up around an eighth. The input for sequencing was PBMCs, taken 15 days after the yellow fever booster vaccination. Receptors originate from a man aged 30 to 39 who received the YFV17D yellow fever vaccine.

The chain recombines TRBV12-3 or TRBV12-4 with TRBJ2-3, with TRBD1 matching 7 bases. The V and J ends lost 6 bases and 3 bases, in that order; junction bases with no gene match: 12. This CDR3 spans 16 amino acids. In nucleotides, the CDR3 is TGTGCCAGCAGCTCCGACAGGGCCTCAGGTACAGATACGCAGTATTTT. It is translated as CASSSDRASGTDTQYF.

This clonotype was counted between two and nine times. This chain links TRBV5-4 with TRBJ2-5; D is ambiguous. V was pared by 5 bases and J by 1 base, with 9 bases between. Germline V gives CDR1 SGHNT, CDR2 YYREEE (reference sequence). This CDR3 region has 13 residues. The chain's CDR3 is CASRVQIQETQYF. In nucleotides, the CDR3 is TGTGCCAGCAGGGTGCAGATCCAAGAGACCCAGTACTTC.

This clonotype was observed a few times. The chain employs TRBV7-3 and TRBJ2-1, with 8 bases aligning to TRBD2. The CDR3 has 15 amino acids. Germline lookup yields CDR1 SGHTA and CDR2 FQGTGA. Losses at the gene ends were 3 bases for V and 6 bases for J; bases not matched to a gene: 7. The CDR3 DNA reads as TGTGCCAGCAGCTTTAAGAGCGGGGGTGGCAATGAGCAGTTCTTC. Its translation is CASSFKSGGGNEQFF.

This clonotype turned up a few times. The V call is TRBV11-2, the J call TRBJ2-1; maybe TRBD2 (5 bases). Germline loops: CDR1 SGHAT, CDR2 FQNNGV. Trimming took off 3 bases at V and 10 bases at J, with 7 bases between the two ends. This CDR3 is 11 amino acids long. In DNA form, the CDR3 reads TGTGCCAGCAGCTTGACTATCGAGCAGTTCTTC. Translation gives CASSLTIEQFF.

The genes are TRBV5-5 and TRBJ2-1; 7 bases fit TRBD2. The CDR3 extends over 14 amino acids. J gave up 8 bases and V 5 bases, and 10 bases lay outside the gene matches. Germline V gene sequence: CDR1 SGHKS, CDR2 YYEKEE (reference sequence). CDR3 sequence (DNA): TGTGCCAGCAGAATCCGGGACTATCAGGATGAGCAGTTCTTC. Translating gives CASRIRDYQDEQFF.

The V and J genes are TRBV6-2 or TRBV6-3 and TRBJ2-1; D gene ambiguous. The V and J ends lost 4 bases and 5 bases respectively, with 9 bases between them. CDR1 is MNHEY, CDR2 SVGEGT, per germline. This CDR3 region has 13 residues. CDR3 bases: TGTGCCAGCAGTTGGGTCTTGAACAATGAGCAGTTCTTC. Its protein is CASSWVLNNEQFF.

This clonotype has more than one count but fewer than ten. J is TRBJ2-7 and V is TRBV20-1; TRBD1 matches 9 bases. With 6 bases clipped from V and 4 bases from J, the junction kept 10 bases outside the gene matches. The length of the CDR3 is 14 residues. Germline V lookup: CDR1 DFQATT, CDR2 SNEGSKA (reference sequence). The CDR3 sequence is CSAKPGTGLYEQYF. CDR3 bases: TGCAGTGCAAAACCCGGGACAGGGTTGTACGAGCAGTACTTC.

This clonotype was detected ten times or more. The chain uses TRBV10-1 and TRBJ2-7; the match to TRBD1 covers 9 bases. CDR3 length: 16 residues. CDR1 WNHNN and CDR2 SYGVQD come from the germline V gene (reference sequence). The V and J ends lost 3 bases and 5 bases, in that order; junction bases with no gene match: 11. DNA of the CDR3: TGCGCCAGCAGTGACCAAACAGGGGGCCCCAGCCACGAGCAGTACTTC. Encoded protein: CASSDQTGGPSHEQYF.

This clonotype was counted a few times. The chain uses TRBV2 and TRBJ2-7; D is unclear. The CDR3 contains 13 residues. V lost 4 bases, J lost 2 bases, and 9 bases lay in between. From germline, CDR1 is SNHLY and CDR2 FYNNEI. The CDR3 here is CASSAGRTYEQYF. DNA for the CDR3: TGTGCCAGCAGTGCAGGACGGACCTACGAGCAGTACTTC.

This clonotype was counted between two and nine times. The V gene is TRBV7-2, the J gene TRBJ1-5; no clear D. Per germline, CDR1 SGHTA and CDR2 FQGNSA. With 5 bases removed from V and 1 base from J, the gap between germline ends came to 9 bases. The CDR3 has 14 amino acids. CDR3 sequence reads: CASSPSRSNQPQHF. CDR3 sequence (DNA): TGTGCCAGCAGCCCCAGTCGAAGCAATCAGCCCCAGCATTTT. The full variable domain, completed using reference TRBV7-2 and TRBJ1-5, is GAGVSQSPSNKVTEKGKDVELRCDPISGHTALYWYRQSLGQGLEFLIYFQGNSAPDKSGLPSDRFSAERTGGSVSTLTIQRTQQEDSAVYLCASSPSRSNQPQHFGDGTRLSIL.

The chain carries TRBV11-2 and TRBJ2-1, with TRBD2 as a possible D gene (6 bases). Germline V CDR1 and CDR2: SGHAT, FQNNGV. V lost 1 base and J 8 bases, leaving 18 bases between the germline ends. CDR3 length equals 16 residues. In DNA, the CDR3 is TGTGCCAGCAGCTTAGGTTTAGCGGTCCCGGACCATGAGCAGTTCTTC. Its translation is CASSLGLAVPDHEQFF. Combining the CDR3 with reference TRBV11-2 and TRBJ2-1 gives the whole variable domain EAGVAQSPRYKIIEKRQSVAFWCNPISGHATLYWYQQILGQGPKLLIQFQNNGVVDDSQLPKDRFSAERLKGVDSTLKIQPAKLEDSAVYLCASSLGLAVPDHEQFFGPGTRLTVL.

The gene calls are TRBV3-1 and TRBJ2-7; TRBD1 agrees at 9 bases. Per the germline V gene, CDR1 is LGHDT and CDR2 is YNNKEL (reference sequence). The J segment lost 3 bases and the V segment lost 1 base, leaving 4 bases of the junction unmatched. This CDR3 is 15 amino acids long. The CDR3 here is CASSQAGTGIYEQYF. CDR3 coding DNA: TGTGCCAGCAGCCAAGCAGGGACAGGGATCTACGAGCAGTACTTC.

CDR3 nucleotide sequence: TGTGCCAGCACCAAAGGCGGGAGTTCTTTGGTAGAGCAGTTCTTC. It is translated as CASTKGGSSLVEQFF. The chain combines TRBV12-3 or TRBV12-4 with TRBJ2-1; 7 bases are shared with TRBD2. Trimming cost V 7 bases and J 10 bases; bases outside gene matches: 16. CDR3 length: 15 residues.

This clonotype has more than one count but fewer than ten. This chain links TRBV12-3 or TRBV12-4 with TRBJ2-3; possible D gene TRBD2, 5 bases. With 1 base removed from V and 4 bases from J, the gap between germline ends came to 12 bases. CDR3 size: 15 residues. CDR3: CASSLEVGVSDTQYF. The DNA of the CDR3 is TGTGCCAGCAGTTTAGAGGTGGGAGTTTCAGATACGCAGTATTTT.

This clonotype has a count of ten or more. The chain uses TRBV3-1 and TRBJ2-1, with 7 bases aligning to TRBD2. V lost 0 bases, J lost 5 bases, and 7 bases stayed unmatched. Germline loops: CDR1 LGHDT, CDR2 YNNKEL (reference sequence). The CDR3 has 16 residues. The CDR3: CASSQDGASGHNEQFF. CDR3 nucleotide sequence: TGTGCCAGCAGCCAAGATGGGGCTAGCGGCCACAATGAGCAGTTCTTC.

This clonotype came up a few times. The rearrangement uses TRBV15 and TRBJ1-1; possible D gene TRBD1, 6 bases. This CDR3 spans 12 amino acids. From germline, CDR1 is LNHNV and CDR2 YYDKDF (reference sequence). The ends were cut back, 8 bases at V and 6 bases at J, with 13 bases in the middle. The CDR3 DNA follows: TGTGCCACCGCAGGGGAAAGCGCTGAAGCTTTCTTT. This sequence encodes CATAGESAEAFF.

A remark on this clonotype: In this CDR3 the conserved last residue, phenylalanine or tryptophan, is missing, so a read error is likely. No DNA is shown, since the ends of the CDR3 on it are uncertain; the CDR3 is the one TCRdb lists. The gene calls are TRBV7-1 and TRBJ2-7; no DNA check was done on the table's D call, TRBD2. TRBV7-1 is treated as an ORF (open reading frame) with a function not yet certain. The CDR3 numbers 9 amino acids, ends counted. The CDR3: CASWQQMCP.

V usage is TRBV12-3 or TRBV12-4 and J usage is TRBJ2-7, with 7 positions matching TRBD2. CDR3 length: 14 residues. V was clipped by 5 bases and J by 7 bases; unmatched bases: 11. The CDR3 protein is CASSPLAEAGEQYF. The CDR3 nucleotides read TGTGCCAGCAGTCCCCTAGCGGAGGCGGGGGAGCAGTACTTC.